These T cell receptor beta chains were read from a single sample in a study of cytomegalovirus exposure and HLA in healthy donors. TCRdb's table, derived via immunoSEQ multiplex PCR, lists solely in-frame clones and lacks some. The sample shows 130,000 to 150,000 clones, around 76% of them seen only once. The source material was PBMCs. These receptors originate from a male donor in good health and CMV-seronegative. Both conserved end residues are part of each CDR3. D genes are given only for firm matches. Size is stated for part of the rows, as once, few or many counts, or as a class when the clone is expanded.

len: 17
abundance: .
j_gene: TRBJ2-3
v_gene: TRBV5-1
d_gene: .
CDR3aa: CASSLSTLVGGTDTQYF
CDR3nt: TGCGCCAGCAGCTTGAGTACTCTAGTAGGGGGCACAGATACGCAGTATTTT

len: 14
abundance: .
j_gene: TRBJ1-4
v_gene: TRBV9
d_gene: .
CDR3aa: CASSPQTVNEKLFF
CDR3nt: TGTGCCAGCAGCCCCCAGACAGTTAATGAAAAACTGTTTTTT

len: 13
abundance: .
j_gene: TRBJ1-2
v_gene: TRBV19
d_gene: TRBD1
CDR3aa: CASSGDRAYGYTF
CDR3nt: TGTGCCAGTAGTGGGGACAGGGCATATGGCTACACCTTC

len: 16
abundance: .
j_gene: TRBJ2-1
v_gene: TRBV7-9
d_gene: TRBD2
CDR3aa: CASSFPRASGRNEQFF
CDR3nt: TGTGCCAGCAGCTTTCCCCGGGCTAGCGGGAGAAATGAGCAGTTCTTC

len: 16
abundance: .
j_gene: TRBJ1-3
v_gene: TRBV5-6
d_gene: TRBD1
CDR3aa: CASSLGTGDSGNTIYF
CDR3nt: TGTGCCAGCAGCTTGGGGACAGGGGATTCTGGAAACACCATATATTTT

len: 17
abundance: .
j_gene: TRBJ1-1
v_gene: TRBV18
d_gene: .
CDR3aa: CASSRRGAGLTNTEAFF
CDR3nt: TGTGCCAGCTCACGGAGAGGGGCCGGACTAACGAACACTGAAGCTTTCTTT

len: 15
abundance: .
j_gene: TRBJ1-1
v_gene: TRBV27
d_gene: TRBD1
CDR3aa: CASRKRQGANTEAFF
CDR3nt: TGTGCCAGCAGGAAGCGACAGGGAGCGAACACTGAAGCTTTCTTT

len: 12
abundance: .
j_gene: TRBJ2-6
v_gene: TRBV30
d_gene: .
CDR3aa: CAWVGGANVLTF
CDR3nt: TGTGCCTGGGTCGGGGGGGCCAACGTCCTGACTTTC

len: 15
abundance: few
j_gene: TRBJ1-1
v_gene: TRBV9
d_gene: TRBD1
CDR3aa: CASSGDRDRATEAFF
CDR3nt: TGTGCCAGCAGCGGAGACCGGGACAGGGCCACTGAAGCTTTCTTT

len: 17
abundance: once
j_gene: TRBJ1-1
v_gene: TRBV30
d_gene: TRBD1
CDR3aa: CAWRSTFPGQGGTEAFF
CDR3nt: TGTGCCTGGCGTTCCACATTTCCGGGACAGGGAGGCACTGAAGCTTTCTTT

len: 16
abundance: .
j_gene: TRBJ2-7
v_gene: TRBV5-6
d_gene: .
CDR3aa: CASSLAVSTVSYEQYF
CDR3nt: TGTGCCAGCAGCTTGGCAGTGTCTACAGTCTCCTACGAGCAGTACTTC

len: 14
abundance: .
j_gene: TRBJ1-2
v_gene: TRBV7-9
d_gene: .
CDR3aa: CASTSGTGLDGYTF
CDR3nt: TGTGCCAGCACCTCGGGGACTGGCTTGGATGGCTACACCTTC

len: 15
abundance: .
j_gene: TRBJ2-1
v_gene: TRBV9
d_gene: TRBD1
CDR3aa: CASSAMTGGYNEQFF
CDR3nt: TGTGCCAGCAGCGCCATGACAGGGGGCTACAATGAGCAGTTCTTC

len: 13
abundance: .
j_gene: TRBJ1-1
v_gene: TRBV29-1
d_gene: .
CDR3aa: CSTAGGEDTEAFF
CDR3nt: TGCAGCACCGCCGGGGGAGAGGACACTGAAGCTTTCTTT

len: 18
abundance: .
j_gene: TRBJ1-4
v_gene: TRBV4-3
d_gene: TRBD1
CDR3aa: CASSQSGQGSLTNEKLFF
CDR3nt: TGCGCCAGCAGCCAAAGTGGACAGGGTTCTTTGACTAATGAAAAACTGTTTTTT

len: 16
abundance: .
j_gene: TRBJ1-2
v_gene: TRBV21-1
d_gene: .
CDR3aa: CASSQYSLQGLRCYTF
CDR3nt: TGTGCCAGCAGCCAATACTCGCTGCAGGGGCTGAGATGCTACACCTTC

len: 16
abundance: .
j_gene: TRBJ2-1
v_gene: TRBV11-2
d_gene: .
CDR3aa: CASRSQTGLTYNEQFF
CDR3nt: TGTGCCAGCAGATCCCAGACAGGCCTTACCTACAATGAGCAGTTCTTC

len: 17
abundance: .
j_gene: TRBJ2-7
v_gene: TRBV18
d_gene: TRBD2
CDR3aa: CASSPLPGTSGSGEQYF
CDR3nt: TGTGCCAGCTCACCACTCCCCGGGACTAGCGGGAGCGGTGAGCAGTACTTC

len: 15
abundance: .
j_gene: TRBJ1-2
v_gene: TRBV6-1
d_gene: .
CDR3aa: CASSEPAAALYGYTF
CDR3nt: TGTGCCAGCAGTGAACCGGCCGCGGCCCTTTATGGCTACACCTTC

len: 14
abundance: .
j_gene: TRBJ2-5
v_gene: TRBV27
d_gene: .
CDR3aa: CASSRGGRGETQYF
CDR3nt: TGTGCCAGCAGCCGAGGGGGGAGGGGAGAGACCCAGTACTTC

len: 14
abundance: .
j_gene: TRBJ2-4
v_gene: TRBV10-1
d_gene: TRBD1
CDR3aa: CASGTGAAKNIQYF
CDR3nt: TGCGCCAGCGGGACAGGGGCCGCCAAAAACATTCAGTACTTC

len: 18
abundance: few
j_gene: TRBJ1-5
v_gene: TRBV19
d_gene: .
CDR3aa: CASSIATDSSGYNQPQHF
CDR3nt: TGTGCCAGTAGTATAGCTACGGACAGTTCGGGGTACAATCAGCCCCAGCATTTT

len: 14
abundance: .
j_gene: TRBJ2-1
v_gene: TRBV9
d_gene: TRBD2
CDR3aa: CASSPGLAGDLQFF
CDR3nt: TGTGCCAGCAGCCCAGGACTAGCGGGGGACTTGCAGTTCTTC

len: 14
abundance: .
j_gene: TRBJ2-2
v_gene: TRBV9
d_gene: .
CDR3aa: CASSVRGYTGELFF
CDR3nt: TGTGCCAGCAGCGTACGAGGGTACACCGGGGAGCTGTTTTTT

len: 13
abundance: once
j_gene: TRBJ2-7
v_gene: TRBV6-6
d_gene: TRBD2
CDR3aa: CASSYSGNSGEGF
CDR3nt: TGTGCCAGCAGTTACTCGGGAAATAGCGGGGAGGGTTTC

len: 14
abundance: .
j_gene: TRBJ1-2
v_gene: TRBV5-5
d_gene: .
CDR3aa: CASSLMEWSLGYTF
CDR3nt: TGTGCCAGCAGCTTGATGGAGTGGTCATTAGGCTACACCTTC

len: 16
abundance: .
j_gene: TRBJ1-5
v_gene: TRBV4-2
d_gene: TRBD1
CDR3aa: CASSQGRGQGDQPQHF
CDR3nt: TGTGCCAGCAGCCAAGGGCGGGGACAGGGGGATCAGCCCCAGCATTTT

len: 15
abundance: .
j_gene: TRBJ2-7
v_gene: TRBV7-8
d_gene: TRBD2
CDR3aa: CASSTDLAGVYEQYF
CDR3nt: TGTGCCAGCAGCACCGATCTAGCGGGGGTTTACGAGCAGTACTTC

len: 15
abundance: .
j_gene: TRBJ1-4
v_gene: TRBV18
d_gene: .
CDR3aa: CASSPQPATNEKLFF
CDR3nt: TGTGCCAGCTCACCACAGCCCGCAACTAATGAAAAACTGTTTTTT

len: 15
abundance: .
j_gene: TRBJ2-3
v_gene: TRBV6-4
d_gene: .
CDR3aa: CASSDRGEGTDTQYF
CDR3nt: TGTGCCAGCAGTGACAGGGGCGAAGGCACAGATACGCAGTATTTT

len: 15
abundance: .
j_gene: TRBJ2-5
v_gene: TRBV6-6
d_gene: TRBD2
CDR3aa: CASRDSGRMEETQYF
CDR3nt: TGTGCCAGCAGAGACAGCGGGAGAATGGAAGAGACCCAGTACTTC

len: 15
abundance: .
j_gene: TRBJ1-1
v_gene: TRBV6-1
d_gene: .
CDR3aa: CASKPGHLTHTEAFF
CDR3nt: TGTGCCAGCAAACCGGGACATCTTACCCACACTGAAGCTTTCTTT